This T cell receptor delta chain was documented in a study of γδ T cells in repeated Plasmodium falciparum infection (dated by TCRdb to the early 2020s). For context, the study as a whole: The natural-infection arm enrolled Malian children exposed to intense seasonal malaria transmission and compared the Malian children with Australian children matched for age and gender. The gammadelta TCR repertoires from Mali were analysed in two ways: cross-sectionally during periods with no transmission, and longitudinally across episodes of acute febrile malaria. Four controlled human malaria infections were administered to about 5 malaria-naive U.S. adults over around 620 days by bites from P. falciparum NF54-infected Anopheles stephensi mosquitoes. The study looked at how repeated Plasmodium falciparum infection shapes the human gammadelta T cell repertoire, using both natural infection in Mali and controlled human malaria infection. Samples were collected from controlled-infection subjects at baseline, immediately before selected infections, and 21 days after each infection.

Libraries were constructed by multiplex PCR. Reads for this sample came from an Illumina MiSeq. Every sorted gammadelta T cell sample had both its TCR gamma (TRG) and TCR delta (TRD) chains sequenced. On the study's bioinformatics: The repertoire analyses drew on clonotype tree plots, the accumulated frequency of the top 20 clonotypes, and diversity index (DI) and D75 metrics. For TCRdb, the public reads were processed anew by CATT, and duplicate DNA sequences were folded into one row. What appears here as the V and J calls and clone size reflects TCRdb's work, not the paper's. For this sample the table gives around 46,000 delta-chain clones, of which 1.9% were detected only once. Of the sample, around 22% is held by the ten largest clones. For bulk TCR repertoire analysis, Vgamma9/Vdelta2+ and Vdelta2-negative gammadelta T cell populations were isolated by flow sorting from peripheral blood mononuclear cells.

CDR1 and CDR2 are read off the germline V gene as TSESDYY and QEAYKQQN. The CDR3 sequence holds 20 residues, the cysteine and phenylalanine included. Only the CDR3 part of the read is kept: 60 bases, read in frame from the first base. Trimming accounts for 6 bases at V and 0 bases at J, while the number of junction bases matched to no gene is 20. This clone occurred a few times. Its antigen specificity is not known. Given a far larger clone just one base away, this is likely a sequencing read error. This sample includes further DNA sequences coding for the same CDR3. General study outcomes and caveats: Analysis of inter-individual variability in gammadelta T cell responses was limited by the small size of the controlled-infection cohort. In Vdelta2-negative gammadelta TCR repertoires, which were largely Vdelta1+, repeated controlled infections appeared to drive waves of new clonotype selection. A highly stable polyclonal repertoire over time and infection, with many inter-individual overlapping TCRgamma sequences, was shown by Vgamma9/Vdelta2+ TCR repertoires. Vdelta2-negative gammadelta TCR repertoires from Malian children appeared more clonally expanded, less diverse and less shared than those of Australian children. Generalizability was limited because the Malian cohort came from a small rural village made up predominantly of one ethnic group.

The chain couples TRAV38-2/DV8 to TRDJ1; TRDD3 lines up with 10 middle nucleotides. No J gene is reported in TCRdb; it was inferred here by comparing the DNA with germline. Sequenced input: gamma-delta T cells from blood. This sequence originates from a pool of human donors (malaria-infected and uninfected, not separated). CDR3 region: CAYKGPRYWGILPDTDKLIF. The sequenced DNA is TGTGCTTATAAAGGGCCCCGCTACTGGGGGATCCTTCCCGACACCGATAAACTCATCTTT.